This T cell receptor beta chain was observed in a study of T cell clusters in autoimmune cytopenias (dated by TCRdb to between 2018 and 2020). About the full investigation: Of the 40 or so healthy donor controls, approximately 23 were female, and the group had a mean age of roughly 56 years and a median age of about 63 years. Per sample, TRB sequencing gave a median depth of roughly 50,000 reads and a median of approximately 2,500 distinct TRB clonotypes. In autoimmune cytopenia patients, peripheral blood TRB and IGH repertoires were sequenced during active disease and over treatment follow-up, together with healthy, CLL and autoimmune hepatitis controls. The goal of the study was to determine whether autoimmune cytopenia patients have a disease-specific immune repertoire signature that could serve as a blood-based biomarker. For primary cytopenia the controls were about two dozen age-matched healthy donors, whereas for secondary cytopenia the controls were more than eleven age-matched CLL patients. Repertoires from autoimmune hepatitis patients were compared with those of 20 to 25 healthy donors matched for age and sex.

Multiplex PCR with a touch-down protocol amplified TRB rearrangements, with the TRB-A and TRB-B primer pools combined in a single tube. Two consecutive PCR reactions with Phusion HS II polymerase added Illumina adapters and sample indices to the amplicons. After gel purification with the NucleoSpin Gel and PCR Clean-up kit, the amplicons were quantified by Qubit and checked for quality on an Agilent 2100 Bioanalyzer. Sequencing of the libraries was performed on an Illumina MiSeq with 600-cycle, single-indexed, paired-end runs. For the original study's pipeline: MiXCR version 2.1.12 with the default MiXCR reference library was used to align and assemble TRB reads. A clone was defined by each unique CDR3 nucleotide sequence, and the analysis included only productive sequences supported by at least two reads. To assess repertoire diversity, an R script computed alpha-parameterized diversity profiles (alpha 0 to 5), which included the Shannon (alpha 1) and Simpson (alpha 2) indices. Combinatorial TRB VJ usage was calculated with the tcR package and was compared between cohorts by principal component analysis performed with ade4. GLIPH was used to cluster TCRbeta CDR3s in pairs of cohorts matched for age and read depth, and a Wilcoxon test was used to compare cluster frequencies. With the reads reprocessed by TCRdb, a single entry stands for each CDR3 protein sequence and no DNA is reported. Here the V and J calls rest on TCRdb's processing, not on the authors' analysis. The table of this sample itemizes 6,000 to 7,000 distinct CDR3 sequences. Of the sample, around 8% is held by the ten largest clones.

Beyond this particular receptor, the publication reports: The T cell clusters were only ever defined in silico, so experimental validation of their functional role was still needed. Compared with active autoimmune hepatitis patients, healthy donors had almost three times as many exclusive TRB clusters, a finding consistent with an autoimmunity-wide signature. A lack of physiological T cell clusters in primary autoimmune cytopenia patients was suggested by GLIPH, as 51 clusters were found to be exclusive to healthy donors versus roughly 16 exclusive to patients. TRB repertoire shifts, with less even repertoires observed in secondary cytopenia and CLL, were mostly attributed to lymphoma bias rather than autoimmunity. The cluster-lack signature was not observed for secondary cytopenia versus CLL, as the signature was apparently masked by the dominant lymphoma-associated repertoire.

As regards this clonotype: Its antigen remains unidentified.

Per sample, about 250 ng of peripheral blood genomic DNA, 35,000 to 40,000 genome equivalents, was used for TRB amplification. There are 16 amino acids in the CDR3, from cysteine to phenylalanine inclusive. No DNA sequence was recorded. From the germline V gene (reference sequence), CDR1 is SEHNR and CDR2 is FQNEAQ. These data were likewise used in another study, on T cell repertoires in aging, cancer and after chemotherapy. The second study reports: Donors were distributed across six age groups ranging from 30 or younger to 70 or older, with at least three individuals included per group. Control TCR repertoires from healthy donors were recorded over several months to years, and clear clonal overlap was observed across re-sampling. The complete dataset included 7.5 million to 9.5 million TCR reads. Untreated patients with hematological or solid cancers showed significantly lower blood TCR diversity and higher clonality than age-matched healthy donors. In healthy donors, the decline in TCR diversity with age was mainly due to loss of richness, whereas in cancer patients loss of evenness also played a role. Median generation probability increased over the chemotherapy interval in both cancer cohorts, suggesting repertoire reconstitution through rebound thymic output. According to the authors, the repertoire data do not permit conclusions about immunological memory after chemotherapy. The study profiled peripheral blood TCR beta repertoires from healthy donors and cancer patients to examine immunoaging and T cell reconstitution after chemotherapy. Alongside fewer than 100 healthy donors serving as a reference group, the cohort included some 220 cancer patients, of whom some 90 had hematological cancers and some 130 had solid cancers. TRB sequences were processed with MiXCR versions 2.12 and 3.0.5. Shannon diversity, evenness, clonality (one minus evenness), and alpha-parameterized diversity profiles from alpha 0 to 5 were included as repertoire metrics. The IGoR algorithm was used to compute generation probabilities of clones in paired pre- and post-chemotherapy samples.

The sequence was obtained from a human donor in good health. The rearrangement joined TRBV7-9 to TRBJ2-5; TCRdb picks TRBD1, but there is no DNA to check that call. The sequencing input was peripheral blood. CDR3 protein: CASRPRGRAGQETQYF.